Described below is a single T cell receptor beta chain sequence and its context. This sample is drawn from a study of T cells in Graves' hyperthyroidism and ophthalmopathy. About the research overall: Peripheral blood was obtained at initial diagnosis, preceding any treatment.

TCR beta CDR3 regions were amplified from RNA. During a first-round RT-PCR of the TCR CDR3, the HTBI primer set was used. MiXCR was run by TCRdb on the multiplex PCR reads, yielding one entry per CDR3 protein. The sample has hundreds of thousands of distinct CDR3 sequences; about 20% are singletons. Per the germline V gene, CDR1 is MNHEY and CDR2 is SMNVEV (reference sequence). Trimming took off 0 bases at V and 5 bases at J, with 8 bases between the two ends. The CDR3 runs to 14 residues. The sequence was obtained from a man younger than 45 with Graves' ophthalmopathy. Sequences were obtained from blood. The rearrangement uses TRBV27 and TRBJ1-5; D gene unclear. CDR3 nucleotides: TGTGCCAGCAGTTTATCTTGGCGTGATCAGCCCCAGCATTTT. It yields the protein CASSLSWRDQPQHF.